This TCR beta chain was recorded in a study of metastatic and nonmetastatic thyroid tumors. Turning to the study itself: Malignant thyroid and benign thyroid patients provided blood and tumor or nodule tissue whose repertoires were compared.

TCRdb recomputed clones from the PCR reads via MiXCR. The sample yields some 18,000 clones, about 33% seen once. Looked up from germline, CDR1 is SGDLS and CDR2 is YYNGEE. V gave up 0 bases and J gave up 0 bases, with 8 bases separating them. There are 15 residues in the CDR3. This clone appeared a single time. The entire patient cohort was treatment-naive prior to thyroid surgery. Sequencing input: tumor tissue. This receptor was obtained from a male donor with papillary thyroid cancer or a benign thyroid nodule (not recorded which). Some clones in this sample may be carry-over from other donors' samples. The chain has TRBV9 and TRBJ2-3; D gene uncertain. The CDR3 coding sequence is TGTGCCAGCAGCGTAGATGTCGGGAGCACAGATACGCAGTATTTT. Amino acids: CASSVDVGSTDTQYF. The whole variable domain, remainder taken from reference TRBV9 and TRBJ2-3, is DSGVTQTPKHLITATGQRVTLRCSPRSGDLSVYWYQQSLDQGLQFLIQYYNGEERAKGNILERFSAQQFPDLHSELNLSSLELGDSALYFCASSVDVGSTDTQYFGPGTRLTVL.